The 29 T cell receptor beta chains in this list originate from one sample, sequenced in a study of shared clonotypes between healthy human individuals. Libraries were prepared by immunoSEQ multiplex PCR; TCRdb keeps only in-frame clonotypes and omits some of them. The table shows 1.5 million to 2.5 million clones, with less than 95% occurring only once. Positively selected for CCR7, the CD45RO-negative cells used as naive CD8 cells excluded terminally differentiated effector memory CD45RA+ cells. Sequencing was done on a sample of naive CD8+ T cells sorted from blood. Receptors were obtained from a young man in good health.

The rearrangement joins TRBV4-1 to TRBJ2-7; unclear D gene. With 2 bases removed from V and 5 bases from J, the gap between germline ends came to 4 bases. Looked up from germline, CDR1 is MGHRA and CDR2 is YSYEKL. The CDR3 sequence is 11 residues long. CDR3 amino acids: CASSQKDEQYF. The CDR3 DNA reads TGCGCCAGCAGCCAAAAGGACGAGCAGTACTTC.

This chain links TRBV27 with TRBJ2-2; unclear D gene. The V end lost 7 bases, the J end lost 4 bases, and 16 bases lay between the germline ends. The germline V gene encodes CDR1 MNHEY and CDR2 SMNVEV (reference sequence). The CDR3 spans 15 residues. CDR3 sequence (DNA): TGTGCCAGCACTTTGGGCCTAGGGCCCACCGGGGAGCTGTTTTTT. Translating gives CASTLGLGPTGELFF.

In this sample, this clone turned up once. The chain is built from TRBV9 and TRBJ1-5; possible D gene TRBD1, 6 bases. The CDR3 consists of 16 residues. The germline V gene has CDR1 SGDLS and CDR2 YYNGEE. V lost 3 bases and J 3 bases, leaving 16 bases between the germline ends. CDR3 amino acids: CASSAGVQGANQPQHF. CDR3 nucleotide sequence: TGTGCCAGCAGCGCAGGGGTCCAGGGTGCCAATCAGCCCCAGCATTTT.

This clone was observed a handful of times. This chain links TRBV7-9 with TRBJ2-4; possible D gene TRBD2, 5 bases. Trimming pared 5 bases from V and 9 bases from J, leaving 17 bases between. The CDR3 runs to 14 residues. Germline assignment: CDR1 SEHNR and CDR2 FQNEAQ (reference sequence). The CDR3 nucleotides are TGTGCCAGCAGCATACTAGAACCTCAACTCATTCAGTACTTC. Translated, it gives CASSILEPQLIQYF.

This clone was detected only once. Other DNA sequences in this specimen translate into the identical CDR3. The rearrangement links TRBV27 to TRBJ2-7, with TRBD2 as a possible D gene (7 bases). The germline gives CDR1 MNHEY, CDR2 SMNVEV (reference sequence). V lost 2 bases to trimming and J lost 7 bases, with 9 bases between them. This CDR3 contains 12 residues. The CDR3 sequence is CASSLRGGEQYF. Written as DNA, the CDR3 is TGTGCCAGCAGTTTAAGGGGGGGGGAGCAGTACTTC.

On this clone: Other DNA sequences within the sample encode an identical CDR3. The chain recombines TRBV9 with TRBJ1-1, with a tentative D call TRBD1 (5 bases). V shed 0 bases and J shed 2 bases, with 8 bases lying between them. This CDR3 region has 14 residues. Germline CDR1 SGDLS, CDR2 YYNGEE. As DNA, the CDR3 is TGTGCCAGCAGCGTAGCGGGGGATAACACTGAAGCTTTCTTT. This sequence encodes CASSVAGDNTEAFF.

The chain is built from TRBV2 and TRBJ2-1, with TRBD1 identical over 10 bases. The CDR3 consists of 15 residues. Germline CDR1 SNHLY, CDR2 FYNNEI. J lost 5 bases, V lost 4 bases, and 5 bases had no gene match. The CDR3 reads CASSVGTGADNEQFF. The CDR3 bases are TGTGCCAGCAGTGTTGGGACAGGGGCTGACAATGAGCAGTTCTTC.

The chain has TRBV5-6 and TRBJ2-5; TRBD2 agrees at 9 bases. The V gene end was trimmed by 6 bases and the J gene end by 7 bases; junction bases not matched to a gene: 7. Germline values: CDR1 SGHDT, CDR2 YYEEEE. The CDR3 spans 13 residues. For the CDR3, the DNA is TGTGCCAGCACCGAGACTAGCGGAGGGACCCAGTACTTC. Translation gives CASTETSGGTQYF.

This clone showed up just once. This chain joins TRBV9 and TRBJ2-5; 9 bases agree with TRBD2. CDR1 and CDR2 (germline): SGDLS, YYNGEE. This CDR3 comprises 18 residues. After removal of 0 bases from V and 1 base from J, the junction contained 10 bases not matched to a gene. CDR3 loop: CASSVGAGGPPIQETQYF. The DNA for the CDR3 is TGTGCCAGCAGCGTAGGGGCGGGAGGGCCTCCTATCCAAGAGACCCAGTACTTC.

The V call is TRBV21-1, the J call TRBJ2-5; the D segment call TRBD2 is taken from the table without a DNA check. TRBV21-1 is designated a pseudogene. The CDR3 sequence is 10 residues long. CDR3 loop: CASSAGTQYF. The CDR3 bases are TGTGCCAGCAGCGCGGGGACCCAGTACTTC.

This clone was seen just once. The V and J genes are TRBV5-6 and TRBJ1-5; D possibly corresponds to TRBD1 (6 bases). The CDR3 is 15 amino acids. V lost 1 base to trimming and J lost 1 base, with 9 bases between them. In germline, CDR1 is SGHDT, CDR2 YYEEEE. For the CDR3, the DNA is TGTGCCAGCAGCTTGACAGGGTCCAGCAATCAGCCCCAGCATTTT. As protein: CASSLTGSSNQPQHF. The whole variable domain, remainder taken from reference TRBV5-6 and TRBJ1-5, is DAGVTQSPTHLIKTRGQQVTLRCSPKSGHDTVSWYQQALGQGPQFIFQYYEEEERQRGNFPDRFSGHQFPNYSSELNVNALLLGDSALYLCASSLTGSSNQPQHFGDGTRLSIL.

This clone was recorded once. The gene calls are TRBV30 and TRBJ1-4; 8 positions match TRBD1. The CDR3 consists of 19 residues. V was pared by 1 base and J by 0 bases, with 13 bases of the junction left unmatched. Germline lookup yields CDR1 GTSNPN and CDR2 SVGIG (reference sequence). The CDR3 protein is CAWSAGQALPYPTNEKLFF. The CDR3 region has the DNA TGTGCCTGGAGTGCGGGACAGGCCTTACCTTACCCAACTAATGAAAAACTGTTTTTT.

Comment on this clone: This CDR3 is also generated by other DNA sequences in the sample. The rearrangement links TRBV19 to TRBJ1-1, with TRBD1 identical over 7 bases. The CDR3 contains 12 residues. CDR1 is LNHDA, CDR2 SQIVND, per germline (reference sequence). J lost 2 bases, V lost 10 bases, and 4 bases had no gene match. Here the CDR3 reads CATRQGNTEAFF. The CDR3 DNA is TGTGCCACTCGACAGGGTAACACTGAAGCTTTCTTT.

V gene TRBV7-9 combines with J gene TRBJ2-7; maybe TRBD2 (6 bases). V was pared by 5 bases and J by 3 bases, with 11 bases between. The germline V gene encodes CDR1 SEHNR and CDR2 FQNEAQ (reference sequence). The CDR3 consists of 13 residues. CDR3: CASSPREVYEQYF. CDR3 nucleotides: TGTGCCAGCAGCCCTAGGGAGGTCTACGAGCAGTACTTC. Supplemented by reference TRBV7-9 and TRBJ2-7, the full variable domain reads DTGVSQNPRHKITKRGQNVTFRCDPISEHNRLYWYRQTLGQGPEFLTYFQNEAQLEKSRLLSDRFSAERPKGSFSTLEIQRTEQGDSAMYLCASSPREVYEQYFGPGTRLTVT.

V is TRBV9 and J is TRBJ2-7, with D unclear. Germline loops: CDR1 SGDLS, CDR2 YYNGEE. Trimming took 0 bases from V and 3 from J, leaving 10 bases between them. This CDR3 has 14 amino acids. The CDR3 coding sequence is TGTGCCAGCAGCGTAGACGCACGAGGCTACGAGCAGTACTTC. Translating gives CASSVDARGYEQYF.

The chain links TRBV4-1 to TRBJ2-1, with D perhaps given as TRBD1 or TRBD2 (5 bases each). The ends were cut back, 4 bases at V and 4 bases at J, with 14 bases in the middle. This CDR3 contains 15 residues. Germline loops: CDR1 MGHRA, CDR2 YSYEKL. The CDR3 loop is CASSPRDERYNEQFF. For the CDR3, the DNA is TGCGCCAGCAGCCCCCGGGACGAGAGATACAATGAGCAGTTCTTC.

This chain links TRBV30 with TRBJ2-7; D not certain. Per germline, CDR1 GTSNPN and CDR2 SVGIG (reference sequence). The CDR3 spans 13 residues. The ends were cut back, 0 bases at V and 2 bases at J, with 8 bases in the middle. CDR3 residues: CAWSVRQAYEQYF. DNA for the CDR3: TGTGCCTGGAGTGTACGTCAGGCCTACGAGCAGTACTTC.

A note on this clone: Other DNA sequences of this sample code for an identical CDR3. For the CDR3, the DNA is TGTGCCAGCAGTGGAGGCGGCACTGAAGCTTTCTTT. Amino acid sequence: CASSGGGTEAFF. The chain has TRBV2 and TRBJ1-1; D gene ambiguous. This CDR3 has 12 amino acids. CDR1 is SNHLY, CDR2 FYNNEI, per germline. The V and J ends lost 4 bases and 4 bases respectively, with 7 bases between them. The whole variable domain, remainder taken from reference TRBV2 and TRBJ1-1, is EPEVTQTPSHQVTQMGQEVILRCVPISNHLYFYWYRQILGQKVEFLVSFYNNEISEKSEIFDDQFSVERPDGSNFTLKIRSTKLEDSAMYFCASSGGGTEAFFGQGTRLTVV.

The V gene is TRBV27, the J gene TRBJ2-1; 7 bases are a match to TRBD2. V lost 6 bases and J lost 8; bases outside the gene matches: 10. From germline, CDR1 is MNHEY and CDR2 SMNVEV (reference sequence). CDR3 size: 14 residues. This CDR3 reads CASSGLVGIDEQFF. Written as DNA, the CDR3 is TGTGCCAGCAGCGGACTAGTAGGAATAGATGAGCAGTTCTTC.

The chain employs TRBV7-9 and TRBJ2-7; TRBD1 or TRBD2 may be the D gene (6 bases each). V shed 7 bases and J shed 2 bases, with 15 bases lying between them. The CDR3 extends over 14 amino acids. CDR1 and CDR2 (germline): SEHNR, FQNEAQ (reference sequence). The CDR3 loop is CASNKGGLAYEQYF. The CDR3 DNA is TGTGCCAGCAATAAGGGGGGCCTTGCCTACGAGCAGTACTTC.

The chain joins TRBV7-9 to TRBJ1-2, with D possibly TRBD1 on 5 matching bases. CDR1 SEHNR and CDR2 FQNEAQ come from the germline V gene (reference sequence). Trimming shortened V by 5 bases and J by 4 bases, and 14 bases separated the two germline ends. The CDR3 consists of 14 residues. DNA for the CDR3: TGTGCCAGCAGCCCCCCGGGGCTCCCCTATGGCTACACCTTC. Translated, it gives CASSPPGLPYGYTF.

Turning to this clone: Other DNA variants within this sample encode the same CDR3. V and J are TRBV9 and TRBJ2-7, with 7 bases that match TRBD2. The V segment lost 4 bases and the J segment 0 bases; nucleotides outside the gene matches: 1. Germline V gene lookup returns CDR1 SGDLS and CDR2 YYNGEE. The CDR3 has 13 residues. The CDR3 sequence is CASSRGDSYEQYF. CDR3 nucleotides: TGTGCCAGCAGCCGGGGGGACTCCTACGAGCAGTACTTC. The full variable domain, rest sourced from reference TRBV9 and TRBJ2-7, is DSGVTQTPKHLITATGQRVTLRCSPRSGDLSVYWYQQSLDQGLQFLIQYYNGEERAKGNILERFSAQQFPDLHSELNLSSLELGDSALYFCASSRGDSYEQYFGPGTRLTVT.

The genes are TRBV11-3 and TRBJ2-7; D unresolved. Germline V gene lookup returns CDR1 SGHNT and CDR2 YENEEA. This CDR3 comprises 13 residues. V was clipped by 5 bases and J by 3 bases, with 11 bases between them. CDR3 nucleotide sequence: TGTGCCAGCAGCCCCTGGCCGGGCTACGAGCAGTACTTC. It codes for CASSPWPGYEQYF.

The V and J genes are TRBV13 and TRBJ2-7, with 9 bases that match TRBD1. The CDR3 sequence is 14 residues long. V was pared by 4 bases and J by 5 bases, with 6 bases of the junction left unmatched. In germline, CDR1 is PRHDT, CDR2 FYEKMQ (reference sequence). The CDR3 DNA reads as TGTGCCAGCAGCTCCGGACAGGGGTTGCACGAGCAGTACTTC. Translated: CASSSGQGLHEQYF.

The J gene is TRBJ1-5, the V gene TRBV27; 7 bases agree with TRBD1. Germline-derived CDR1 and CDR2 are MNHEY and SMNVEV (reference sequence). V shed 6 bases, J shed 6 bases, and the junction held 11 bases outside the gene matches. This CDR3 has 15 residues. DNA of the CDR3: TGTGCCAGCAGCCTAGGGTCAGGGGGAGGTCAGCCCCAGCATTTT. It is translated as CASSLGSGGGQPQHF.

The chain carries TRBV5-1 and TRBJ2-1; the D is unclear. The V end was cut by 2 bases, the J end by 6 bases, with 9 bases between. This CDR3 region has 13 residues. Germline CDR1 and CDR2: SGHRS and YFSETQ. The CDR3 region is CASSFRPANEQFF. The CDR3 DNA reads TGCGCCAGCAGCTTCAGGCCCGCCAATGAGCAGTTCTTC.

The V gene is TRBV9, the J gene TRBJ1-1, with D unresolved. With 4 bases removed from V and 7 bases from J, the gap between germline ends came to 14 bases. CDR1 and CDR2 from the germline V gene are SGDLS and YYNGEE. The CDR3 extends over 13 amino acids. CDR3 nucleotide sequence: TGTGCCAGCAGCCCAATCAGAAGGATTGAAGCTTTCTTT. The encoded protein is CASSPIRRIEAFF.

The chain combines TRBV10-2 with TRBJ2-3; TRBD2 aligns across 11 bases. Germline values: CDR1 WSHSY, CDR2 SAAADI. This CDR3 is 16 amino acids long. The V segment lost 0 bases and the J segment 3 bases; nucleotides outside the gene matches: 2. The CDR3 DNA reads TGCGCCAGCAGTGAGTCTAGCGGGGGGGCAACAGATACGCAGTATTTT. This translates into CASSESSGGATDTQYF.

A remark on this clone: This sample also contains other DNA sequences that code for the same CDR3. The V call is TRBV4-1, the J call TRBJ2-7, with D possibly matching TRBD1 (5 bases). Germline V gives CDR1 MGHRA, CDR2 YSYEKL. V was trimmed by 1 base and J by 0 bases, leaving 7 bases between them. CDR3 length: 14 residues. The CDR3: CASSQVQGSYEQYF. The DNA for the CDR3 is TGCGCCAGCAGCCAAGTTCAGGGCTCCTACGAGCAGTACTTC.